These 30 T cell receptor beta chains were sequenced from one sample in a study of cytomegalovirus exposure and HLA in healthy donors. The PCR made use of 60 Vbeta and 13 Jbeta primers. Profiling relied on immunoSEQ multiplex PCR, and the TCRdb table lists in-frame clones only, not all of them. The table has over 100,000 clones, 55% to 80% seen once; the top ten hold about 2.2%. Sequencing input: PBMCs. Source of these receptors: a young woman in good health and CMV-seronegative.

The chain employs TRBV7-9 and TRBJ2-2, with D possibly TRBD1 on 5 matching bases. Germline CDR1 is SEHNR and CDR2 is FQNEAQ (reference sequence). V was clipped by 3 bases and J by 5 bases, with 7 bases between them. The CDR3 has 13 amino acids. The DNA of the CDR3 is TGTGCCAGCAGCTTGCAGGGAACCGGGGAGCTGTTTTTT. This translates into CASSLQGTGELFF.

This clone is a singleton in its sample. Compared with germline, one end of the junction differs, possibly owing to a read error. The chain carries TRBV7-7 and TRBJ2-2, with TRBD1 identical over 7 bases. Germline values: CDR1 SSHAT, CDR2 FNYEAQ (reference sequence). This CDR3 contains 14 residues. The CDR3 sequence is CASSSDRANGELFF. DNA of the CDR3: TGTGCTAGCAGCTCAGACAGGGCGAACGGGGAGCTGTTTTTT.

The chain has TRBV30 and TRBJ2-1; D is possibly TRBD2 (6 bases). The germline gives CDR1 GTSNPN, CDR2 SVGIG (reference sequence). This CDR3 has 13 amino acids. The germline V and J ends were trimmed by 6 bases and 7 bases, with 16 bases remaining between them. For the CDR3, the DNA is TGTGCCTGTTCTAGCGACAATGGGAATGAGCAGTTCTTC. Protein sequence: CACSSDNGNEQFF.

The chain is built from TRBV2 and TRBJ2-1; 7 bases are a match to TRBD2. V lost 4 bases to trimming and J lost 7 bases; unmatched junction nucleotides: 4. The germline gives CDR1 SNHLY, CDR2 FYNNEI. This CDR3 has 13 amino acids. Written as DNA, the CDR3 is TGTGCCAGCAGTGGAGTCGGGGGGAATGAGCAGTTCTTC. This encodes CASSGVGGNEQFF.

This clone was seen a single time. The chain carries TRBV19 and TRBJ2-1, with TRBD2 matching over 7 bases. With V trimmed by 6 bases and J by 2 bases, 7 bases remained unmatched. This CDR3 is 15 amino acids long. CDR1 is LNHDA and CDR2 is SQIVND in the germline V gene (reference sequence). The chain's CDR3 is CASRPGGGPYNEQFF. DNA of the CDR3: TGTGCCAGTAGGCCCGGGGGAGGGCCCTACAATGAGCAGTTCTTC.

The rearrangement joins TRBV29-1 to TRBJ1-1; no clear D. From germline, CDR1 is SQVTM and CDR2 ANQGSEA. The CDR3 covers 13 residues. The V gene lost 7 bases and the J gene lost 1 base, with 13 bases spanning the gap. CDR3 DNA: TGCAGCGCCACATTGCCACCGAACACTGAAGCTTTCTTT. It is translated as CSATLPPNTEAFF.

The chain couples TRBV9 to TRBJ1-6, with 10 nucleotides matching TRBD1. From germline, CDR1 is SGDLS and CDR2 YYNGEE. CDR3 size: 15 residues. The V segment lost 6 bases and the J segment 7 bases; nucleotides outside the gene matches: 7. The CDR3 spells CASTEGTGENSPLHF. The CDR3 DNA reads as TGTGCCAGCACCGAAGGGACAGGGGAAAATTCACCCCTCCACTTT.

The rearrangement uses TRBV28 and TRBJ2-7, with D possibly being TRBD2 (7 bases). The germline V gene has CDR1 MDHEN and CDR2 SYDVKM. V dropped 8 bases and J dropped 0 bases, with 20 bases sitting between them. CDR3 length: 16 residues. The CDR3 coding sequence is TGTGCCAGCTACTCTAGCGGCCAAGGGGGCTCCTACGAGCAGTACTTC. It yields the protein CASYSSGQGGSYEQYF.

The chain has TRBV4-3 and TRBJ2-2, with 7 nucleotides matching TRBD1. The CDR3 runs 13 residues. CDR1 is LGHNA, CDR2 YSLEER, per germline. Trimming at V came to 4 bases and at J to 7 bases, leaving 3 bases not matched to a gene. The CDR3: CASSPDRDGELFF. CDR3 in DNA: TGCGCCAGCAGCCCCGACAGGGACGGGGAGCTGTTTTTT.

The V gene is TRBV4-1, the J gene TRBJ1-5; TRBD1 aligns across 7 bases. Losses at the gene ends were 4 bases for V and 4 bases for J; bases not matched to a gene: 7. This CDR3 is built from 15 residues. Germline V gene data show CDR1 as MGHRA and CDR2 as YSYEKL. CDR3 protein: CASSPGTAENQPQHF. DNA of the CDR3: TGCGCCAGCAGCCCTGGGACAGCCGAGAATCAGCCCCAGCATTTT.

V and J are TRBV19 and TRBJ1-5; D gene uncertain. The length of the CDR3 is 13 residues. Trimming pared 5 bases from V and 10 bases from J, leaving 15 bases between. CDR1 is LNHDA and CDR2 is SQIVND in the germline V gene (reference sequence). The CDR3 sequence: CASSSMGSGPQHF. In nucleotides, the CDR3 is TGTGCCAGTAGTTCCATGGGCTCAGGACCCCAGCATTTT.

The rearrangement joins TRBV19 to TRBJ2-5, with D perhaps TRBD1 (5 bases). Trimming took 5 bases from V and 6 from J, leaving 16 bases between them. This CDR3 has 14 amino acids. Germline V CDR1 and CDR2: LNHDA, SQIVND (reference sequence). CDR3 region: CASSGASTAQTQYF. The DNA of the CDR3 is TGTGCCAGTAGTGGCGCCTCGACAGCCCAGACCCAGTACTTC.

This clone was counted a few times. This chain joins TRBV6-1 and TRBJ2-3; 7 nucleotides agree with TRBD2. This CDR3 has 14 residues. Germline V gene sequence: CDR1 MNHNS, CDR2 SASEGT. V was pared by 1 base and J by 4 bases, with 2 bases of the junction left unmatched. The CDR3, as DNA: TGTGCCAGCAGTGAAGGGCTAGCGGCAGATACGCAGTATTTT. Translation: CASSEGLAADTQYF.

V and J are TRBV2 and TRBJ1-5, with D perhaps TRBD1 (6 bases). The CDR3 is made up of 13 amino acids. Per the germline V gene, CDR1 is SNHLY and CDR2 is FYNNEI. With 8 bases removed from V and 3 bases from J, the gap between germline ends came to 11 bases. CDR3 protein: CASQQGFNQPQHF. DNA of the CDR3: TGTGCCAGCCAACAGGGTTTCAATCAGCCCCAGCATTTT. The whole variable domain, remainder taken from reference TRBV2 and TRBJ1-5, is EPEVTQTPSHQVTQMGQEVILRCVPISNHLYFYWYRQILGQKVEFLVSFYNNEISEKSEIFDDQFSVERPDGSNFTLKIRSTKLEDSAMYFCASQQGFNQPQHFGDGTRLSIL.

This clone was recorded at least ten times. The genes are TRBV4-2 and TRBJ1-5; TRBD1 matches at 7 bases. The length of the CDR3 is 15 residues. CDR1 is LGHNA and CDR2 is YNFKEQ in the germline V gene. J was trimmed by 4 bases and V by 3 bases; bases with no gene match: 6. For the CDR3, the DNA is TGTGCCAGCAGCCATGACGCGGGACAGAATCAGCCCCAGCATTTT. It translates to CASSHDAGQNQPQHF.

The chain recombines TRBV27 with TRBJ2-5; D is perhaps TRBD1 (8 bases). The CDR3 loop spans 15 amino acids. Looked up from germline, CDR1 is MNHEY and CDR2 is SMNVEV (reference sequence). V lost 6 bases and J 4 bases, leaving 18 bases between the germline ends. CDR3 nucleotide sequence: TGTGCCAGCAGCCTCAGGACAGGGAGGGGAGAGACCCAGTACTTC. This translates into CASSLRTGRGETQYF.

In nucleotides, the CDR3 is TGCGCCAGCAGTCCTAGCCGGGACAGGGTGCACGAGCAGTACTTC. This sequence encodes CASSPSRDRVHEQYF. The V and J genes are TRBV4-1 and TRBJ2-7, with 9 positions matching TRBD1. The ends lost 6 bases at V and 5 bases at J; junction bases unmatched: 11. CDR1 MGHRA and CDR2 YSYEKL come from the germline V gene. This CDR3 is 15 amino acids long.

The V call is TRBV19, the J call TRBJ2-7; weak D call: TRBD2 (6 bases). Germline V gives CDR1 LNHDA, CDR2 SQIVND (reference sequence). Trimming shortened V by 5 bases and J by 4 bases, and 18 bases separated the two germline ends. The CDR3 contains 15 residues. CDR3 DNA: TGTGCCAGTAGTCGGGGGATTGGGGCGGAATACGAGCAGTACTTC. Protein: CASSRGIGAEYEQYF. Variable domain in full (rest from reference TRBV19 and TRBJ2-7): DGGITQSPKYLFRKEGQNVTLSCEQNLNHDAMYWYRQDPGQGLRLIYYSQIVNDFQKGDIAEGYSVSREKKESFPLTVTSAQKNPTAFYLCASSRGIGAEYEQYFGPGTRLTVT.

This clone was seen more than once but under ten times. The chain couples TRBV28 to TRBJ1-1, with unresolved D. Trimming shortened V by 3 bases and J by 4 bases, and 12 bases separated the two germline ends. This CDR3 comprises 14 residues. CDR1 and CDR2 from the germline V gene are MDHEN and SYDVKM. CDR3 coding DNA: TGTGCCAGCAGTTTCCCCGGGGTGGGCACTGAAGCTTTCTTT. Translated, it gives CASSFPGVGTEAFF.

This clone was observed once. The genes are TRBV28 and TRBJ1-2; no firm D call. V lost 5 bases, J lost 8 bases, and 18 bases lay in between. The V gene's germline CDR1 is MDHEN and CDR2 SYDVKM. The CDR3 runs 14 residues. The CDR3 nucleotides read TGTGCCAGCAGTCTACCATTGGCCCCGGGGGGCTACACCTTC. Amino acid sequence: CASSLPLAPGGYTF.

The sample holds one count of this clone. The V call is TRBV28, the J call TRBJ2-7; TRBD1 might be the D (5 bases). The CDR3 has 14 residues. Germline V gene lookup returns CDR1 MDHEN and CDR2 SYDVKM. Trimming removed 5 bases at V and 0 bases at J, with 11 bases between. The CDR3 is CASSIPRDSYEQYF. CDR3 DNA sequence: TGTGCCAGCAGTATCCCCAGGGACTCCTACGAGCAGTACTTC.

Only a few counts were recorded for this clone. The chain has TRBV6-6 and TRBJ2-2; 8 bases match TRBD1. This CDR3 is built from 16 residues. Germline V lookup: CDR1 MNHNY, CDR2 SVGAGI (reference sequence). Trimming at V came to 6 bases and at J to 1 base, leaving 7 bases not matched to a gene. CDR3 coding DNA: TGTGCCAGCAGCCTATCCGGGACAGGGAACACCGGGGAGCTGTTTTTT. This codes for CASSLSGTGNTGELFF.

The rearrangement joins TRBV28 to TRBJ2-7; D is uncertain. The CDR3 covers 15 residues. The germline V gene has CDR1 MDHEN and CDR2 SYDVKM. V lost 5 bases, J lost 7 bases, and 21 bases lay in between. The CDR3 loop reads CASSQRVGFLWEQYF. The DNA for the CDR3 is TGTGCCAGCAGTCAACGTGTGGGCTTTCTGTGGGAGCAGTACTTC.

V is TRBV6-1 and J is TRBJ1-2, with unresolved D. The germline V gene encodes CDR1 MNHNS and CDR2 SASEGT. V was pared by 10 bases and J by 8 bases, with 14 bases between. The CDR3 runs 11 residues. The CDR3 DNA reads as TGTGCCATCTCTCGCGGTTCCGGCTACACCTTC. Amino acid sequence: CAISRGSGYTF.

This chain connects TRBV19 to TRBJ2-7, with 7 bases lining up with TRBD1. The length of the CDR3 is 14 residues. The J segment lost 2 bases and the V segment lost 4 bases, leaving 5 bases of the junction unmatched. Germline V gene lookup returns CDR1 LNHDA and CDR2 SQIVND (reference sequence). CDR3 sequence (DNA): TGTGCCAGTAGTACCCAGGGGGTTCCCTACGAGCAGTACTTC. This gives the protein CASSTQGVPYEQYF.

The V gene is TRBV7-9, the J gene TRBJ1-5, with D maybe TRBD1 (5 bases). This CDR3 is 15 amino acids long. Germline V gene lookup returns CDR1 SEHNR and CDR2 FQNEAQ (reference sequence). V lost 1 base to trimming and J lost 1 base, with 8 bases between them. In nucleotides, the CDR3 is TGTGCCAGCAGCTTAGACGGGGGGAGCAATCAGCCCCAGCATTTT. Translating gives CASSLDGGSNQPQHF.

This clone is labeled as medium-sized. The chain uses TRBV7-3 and TRBJ2-7, with 9 bases aligning to TRBD2. This CDR3 spans 14 amino acids. From germline, CDR1 is SGHTA and CDR2 FQGTGA. V was pared by 0 bases and J by 3 bases, with 0 bases of the junction left unmatched. The CDR3, as DNA: TGTGCCAGCAGCTTAACTAGCGGGAGCTACGAGCAGTACTTC. Protein sequence: CASSLTSGSYEQYF.

This rearrangement joins TRBV7-3 to TRBJ2-5, with D unresolved. With 5 bases removed from V and 4 bases from J, the gap between germline ends came to 11 bases. The CDR3 totals 13 residues. Per the germline V gene, CDR1 is SGHTA and CDR2 is FQGTGA. DNA for the CDR3: TGTGCCAGCAGCCTGGTTCGAGGAGAGACCCAGTACTTC. Amino acid sequence: CASSLVRGETQYF. Full variable domain (remainder filled in from reference TRBV7-3 and TRBJ2-5): GAGVSQTPSNKVTEKGKYVELRCDPISGHTALYWYRQSLGQGPEFLIYFQGTGAADDSGLPNDRFFAVRPEGSVSTLKIQRTERGDSAVYLCASSLVRGETQYFGPGTRLLVL.

The chain recombines TRBV20-1 with TRBJ2-3; D is unclear. The CDR3 extends over 11 amino acids. The ends were cut back, 3 bases at V and 6 bases at J, with 7 bases in the middle. Germline V gene sequence: CDR1 DFQATT, CDR2 SNEGSKA (reference sequence). The CDR3 DNA reads TGCAGTGCTAGCGAGGCGGATACGCAGTATTTT. Protein product: CSASEADTQYF.

The genes are TRBV11-1 and TRBJ2-3, with 10 bases aligning to TRBD2. V shed 1 base, J shed 2 bases, and the junction held 9 bases outside the gene matches. CDR3 size: 18 residues. The V gene's germline CDR1 is SGHAT and CDR2 FQDESV (reference sequence). CDR3 bases: TGTGCCAGCAGCTTAGGAGGCTGGACTAGCGGATACACAGATACGCAGTATTTT. Protein: CASSLGGWTSGYTDTQYF.